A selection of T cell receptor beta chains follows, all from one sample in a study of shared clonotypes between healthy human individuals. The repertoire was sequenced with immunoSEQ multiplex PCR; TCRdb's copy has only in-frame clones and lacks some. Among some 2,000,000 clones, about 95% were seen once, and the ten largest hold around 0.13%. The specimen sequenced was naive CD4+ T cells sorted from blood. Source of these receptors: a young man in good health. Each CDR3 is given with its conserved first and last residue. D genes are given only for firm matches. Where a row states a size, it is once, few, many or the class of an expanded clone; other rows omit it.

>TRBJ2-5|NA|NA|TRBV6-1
TGTCAAACAGGGTCCCGATTCCAAGAGACCCAGTACTTC
CQTGSRFQETQYF
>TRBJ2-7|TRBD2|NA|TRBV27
TGTGCCAGACCGGGGGGGCCCTACGAGCAGTACTTC
CARPGGPYEQYF
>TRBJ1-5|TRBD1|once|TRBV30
TGTGCCTGGAACAGGGGTCTAAGTCAGCCCCAGCATTTT
CAWNRGLSQPQHF
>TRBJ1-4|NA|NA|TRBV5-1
TGCGCCAGCTCCGGGTTAGGGTCTAATGAAAAACTGTTTTTT
CASSGLGSNEKLFF
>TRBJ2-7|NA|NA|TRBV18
TGTGCCAGCTCACCTAGGTCGAGTAATGGAGTCTCCTACGAGCAGTACTTC
CASSPRSSNGVSYEQYF
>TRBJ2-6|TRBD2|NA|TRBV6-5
TGTGCCAGCAGTTACTCTGCGGGGGCTGGGGCCAACGTCCTGACTTTC
CASSYSAGAGANVLTF
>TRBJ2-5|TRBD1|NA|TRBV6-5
TGTGCCAGCGGGACAGGTTCTCAAGAGACCCAGTACTTC
CASGTGSQETQYF
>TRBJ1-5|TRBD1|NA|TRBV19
TGTGCCAGTAGCCGGACAGGGGGCGGCAATCAGCCCCAGCATTTT
CASSRTGGGNQPQHF
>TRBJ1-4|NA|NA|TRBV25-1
TGTGCCAGCAGTGCGTTAGGAGGGCCCGGAAAACTGTTTTTT
CASSALGGPGKLFF
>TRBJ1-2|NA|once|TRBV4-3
TGCGCCAGCAGCCAGGGAGCGGGTTTCGGCTACACCTTC
CASSQGAGFGYTF
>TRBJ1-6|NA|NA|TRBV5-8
TGTGCCAGCAGCTTAAGTGGGACGGACTGGAGTTCACCCCTCCACTTT
CASSLSGTDWSSPLHF
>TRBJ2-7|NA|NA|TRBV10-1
TGCGCCAGCAGTGAACAACCAAACTCCTACGAGCAGTACTTC
CASSEQPNSYEQYF
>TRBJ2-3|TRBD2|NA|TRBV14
TGTGCCAGCAGCCCGGGACTAGCGGGGCCAGATACGCAGTATTTT
CASSPGLAGPDTQYF
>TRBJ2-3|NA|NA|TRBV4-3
TGCGCCAGCAGTCAGAGCGGGTCGCGCACAGATACGCAGTATTTT
CASSQSGSRTDTQYF
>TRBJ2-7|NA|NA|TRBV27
TGTGCCACAGGGGACGTCTACGAGCAGTACTTC
CATGDVYEQYF
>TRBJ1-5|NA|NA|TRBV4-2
TGTGCCAGCAGCCAAGAACAGGGTAATCAGCCCCAGCATTTT
CASSQEQGNQPQHF
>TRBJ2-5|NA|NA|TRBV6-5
TGTGCCACCACCTCGGGGTCGGAGACCCAGTACTTC
CATTSGSETQYF
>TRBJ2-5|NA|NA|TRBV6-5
TGTGCCAGCAGTTCAGCTCTTAATATCCAGTACTTC
CASSSALNIQYF
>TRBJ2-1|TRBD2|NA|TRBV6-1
TGTGCCAGCAGACTAGCGGCCGGCAATGAGCAGTTCTTC
CASRLAAGNEQFF
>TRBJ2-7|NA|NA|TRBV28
TGTGCCAGCAGTTTTGAGCGGGTGGGCTCCTACGAGCAGTACTTC
CASSFERVGSYEQYF
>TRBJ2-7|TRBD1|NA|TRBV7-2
TGTGCCAGCAGCTTTGACAGGGGGCGAGAGAACGAGCAGTACTTC
CASSFDRGRENEQYF
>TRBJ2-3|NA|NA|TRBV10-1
TGCGCCAGCAGTGAGACTAGCAAAAATACGCAGTATTTT
CASSETSKNTQYF
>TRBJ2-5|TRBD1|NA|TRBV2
TGTGCCAGCAGATGGGACAGGGGGGCAGAGACCCAGTACTTC
CASRWDRGAETQYF
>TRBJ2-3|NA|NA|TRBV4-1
TGCGCCAGCAGCCAGGAATCCCTAACAGGGATGGGCACAGATACGCAGTATTTT
CASSQESLTGMGTDTQYF
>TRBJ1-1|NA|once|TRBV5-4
TGTGCCAGCAGCTTGGTCGGGACCTGGAACACTGAAGCTTTCTTT
CASSLVGTWNTEAFF
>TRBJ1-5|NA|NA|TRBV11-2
TGTGCCAGCAGCCTAAGGTTCGGGGGAAGAGAGCCCCAGCATTTT
CASSLRFGGREPQHF
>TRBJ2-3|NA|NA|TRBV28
TGTGCCAGCAGTTTAAACATGCGTAGCACAGATACGCAGTATTTT
CASSLNMRSTDTQYF
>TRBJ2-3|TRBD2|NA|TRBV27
TGTGCCAGCAGTTTATGGGGGACTAGCGGGAGGTCCACAGATACGCAGTATTTT
CASSLWGTSGRSTDTQYF
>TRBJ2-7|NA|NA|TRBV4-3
TGCGCCAGCAGCCAAGATAGTGGGCAGGGGAGGTACGAGCAGTACTTC
CASSQDSGQGRYEQYF
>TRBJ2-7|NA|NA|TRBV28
TGTGCCAGCAGGGCCCTTGGTAGGGGATCTTCCTACGAGCAGTACTTC
CASRALGRGSSYEQYF
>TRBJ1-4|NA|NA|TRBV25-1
TGTGCCAGCAGTGAATATGGGAAGGGAGGTGAAAAACTGTTTTTT
CASSEYGKGGEKLFF
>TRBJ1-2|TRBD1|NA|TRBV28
TGTGCCAGCAGAACCACAGGGGCCTATGGCTACACCTTC
CASRTTGAYGYTF
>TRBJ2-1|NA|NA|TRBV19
TGTGCCAGTAGTATTGTGGATGAGCAGTTCTTC
CASSIVDEQFF
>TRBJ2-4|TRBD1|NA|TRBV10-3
TGTGCCATCAGTGAAAGACAGGGCGATTTAGCCAAAAACATTCAGTACTTC
CAISERQGDLAKNIQYF
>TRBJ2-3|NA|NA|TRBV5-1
TGCGCCAGCAGCCTCAACGCAGATACGCAGTATTTT
CASSLNADTQYF
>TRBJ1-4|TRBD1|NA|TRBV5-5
TGTGCCAGCAGCTCTGGACAGGACACAACTAATGAAAAACTGTTTTTT
CASSSGQDTTNEKLFF
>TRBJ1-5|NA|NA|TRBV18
TGTGCCAGCTCACCAGATATTGGAACAGATCAGCCCCAGCATTTT
CASSPDIGTDQPQHF
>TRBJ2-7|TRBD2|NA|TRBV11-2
TGTGCCAGCAGCCCTACGGGGGGTCGATCCCTCGAGCAGTACTTC
CASSPTGGRSLEQYF
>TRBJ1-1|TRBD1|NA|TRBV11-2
TGTGCCAGCAGCATAACCGGGACAGCGAACACTGAAGCTTTCTTT
CASSITGTANTEAFF